The 21 T cell receptor beta chains presented below share a single source sample, sequenced in a study of CD8 T cells in Susac syndrome. An input of about 0.5 to 1 ug of RNA was subjected to reverse transcription using random hexamers. TCRdb independently ran MiXCR on the immunoSEQ multiplex PCR reads; one entry per CDR3 protein. The sample has 190,000 or so distinct CDR3 sequences; 85% to 95% are singletons. The sequencing input was CD4+ T cells from PBMCs. Receptors were obtained from a human donor with multiple sclerosis.

The chain carries TRBV15 and TRBJ2-7, with TRBD1 matching over 8 bases. Germline V gives CDR1 LNHNV, CDR2 YYDKDF (reference sequence). CDR3 length: 13 residues. V trimming: 3 bases; J trimming: 8 bases; junction bases outside the gene matches: 6. CDR3 nucleotide sequence: TGTGCCACCAGCAGGGGGGACAGGTCCAAGCAGTACGTC. As protein: CATSRGDRSKQYV.

This rearrangement joins TRBV6-1 to TRBJ2-1; a weak D match, TRBD1 (5 bases). CDR3 length: 16 amino acids. Germline V lookup: CDR1 MNHNS, CDR2 SASEGT. Trimming removed 6 bases at V and 6 bases at J, with 21 bases between. This CDR3 reads CASRVNEGAVSNEQFF. DNA for the CDR3: TGTGCCAGCAGAGTCAACGAAGGGGCGGTGAGCAATGAGCAGTTCTTC.

The chain has TRBV13 and TRBJ2-7; 10 positions agree with TRBD2. CDR3 size: 14 residues. With 5 bases clipped from V and 6 bases from J, the junction kept 7 bases outside the gene matches. Germline V gives CDR1 PRHDT, CDR2 FYEKMQ (reference sequence). In nucleotides, the CDR3 is TGTGCCAGCAGCCCTTCTAGCGGGGGATCCGAGCAGTACTTC. This encodes CASSPSSGGSEQYF.

This chain's CDR3 is CASGGARGDTQYF. CDR3 sequence (DNA): TGTGCCAGCGGCGGGGCCAGGGGAGATACGCAGTATTTT. The chain uses TRBV6-4 and TRBJ2-3; D could derive from TRBD1 or TRBD2 (6 bases each). Per germline, CDR1 MRHNA and CDR2 SNTAGT. Trimming took 8 bases from V and 5 from J, leaving 14 bases between them. This CDR3 is built from 13 residues.

The gene calls are TRBV4-2 and TRBJ2-5; 14 bases agree with TRBD2. Unmatched junction bases numbered 9, after V lost 5 bases and J lost 1 base. Germline CDR1 LGHNA, CDR2 YNFKEQ. The CDR3 extends over 18 amino acids. Here the CDR3 reads CASSTGLAGDVGQETQYF. The CDR3 DNA is TGTGCCAGCAGCACGGGACTAGCGGGGGATGTGGGCCAAGAGACCCAGTACTTC.

The chain uses TRBV2 and TRBJ2-5; D is unresolved. Germline V gene sequence: CDR1 SNHLY, CDR2 FYNNEI. This CDR3 spans 11 amino acids. V lost 7 bases to trimming and J lost 1 base, with 4 bases between them. The DNA of the CDR3 is TGTGCCAGCAAGCGCCAAGAGACCCAGTACTTC. Its protein product is CASKRQETQYF.

This chain joins TRBV30 and TRBJ1-1; D remains unclear. Germline V gene lookup returns CDR1 GTSNPN and CDR2 SVGIG (reference sequence). This CDR3 has 13 residues. V shed 3 bases and J shed 1 base, with 9 bases lying between them. The CDR3 loop reads CAWRIQENTEAFF. The CDR3 DNA reads TGTGCCTGGAGAATCCAGGAGAACACTGAAGCTTTCTTT.

V gene TRBV29-1 combines with J gene TRBJ1-2; a weak D match, TRBD1 (5 bases). Germline CDR1 SQVTM, CDR2 ANQGSEA. Trimming stripped 7 bases from V and 4 bases from J, with 13 bases between. The CDR3 sequence is 12 residues long. The CDR3 loop reads CSAGGPTYGYTF. The CDR3 bases are TGCAGCGCCGGGGGACCGACCTATGGCTACACCTTC.

The V and J genes are TRBV6-5 and TRBJ2-7; D ambiguous. V shed 5 bases and J shed 5 bases, with 13 bases lying between them. The CDR3 runs 13 residues. The V gene's germline CDR1 is MNHEY and CDR2 SVGAGI. CDR3 protein: CASSNPGSNEQYV. CDR3 nucleotides: TGTGCCAGCAGTAACCCCGGGTCCAACGAGCAGTACGTC.

The DNA of the CDR3 is TGTGCCAGCAGCCAAGATCGACGGGGGCGCGGGGATGGCTACACCTTC. Its protein product is CASSQDRRGRGDGYTF. The rearrangement uses TRBV14 and TRBJ1-2, with D maybe TRBD1 (6 bases). Germline V lookup: CDR1 SGHDN, CDR2 FVKESK. With 0 bases removed from V and 6 bases from J, the gap between germline ends came to 17 bases. The CDR3 is made up of 16 amino acids.

The chain links TRBV20-1 to TRBJ1-5; D uncertain. The length of the CDR3 is 14 residues. Trimming stripped 6 bases from V and 2 bases from J, with 14 bases between. The germline CDR1 and CDR2 sequences are DFQATT and SNEGSKA (reference sequence). The CDR3 is CSAQRSGGNQPQHF. The CDR3 DNA reads TGCAGTGCCCAACGTTCCGGCGGCAATCAGCCCCAGCATTTT.

The J gene is TRBJ1-1, the V gene TRBV29-1; tentatively, D is TRBD1 (6 bases). V was pared by 6 bases and J by 0 bases, with 14 bases between. This CDR3 spans 14 amino acids. Germline lookup yields CDR1 SQVTM and CDR2 ANQGSEA. The CDR3: CSVQGWGLNTEAFF. The CDR3 DNA reads TGCAGCGTCCAGGGGTGGGGGTTGAACACTGAAGCTTTCTTT.

The gene calls are TRBV27 and TRBJ1-6, with no clear D. The CDR3 totals 15 residues. The V end was cut by 3 bases, the J end by 7 bases, with 13 bases between. CDR1 and CDR2 from the germline V gene are MNHEY and SMNVEV (reference sequence). The CDR3 is CASSFSRRPNSPLHF. For the CDR3, the DNA is TGTGCCAGCAGTTTTTCCCGCCGCCCCAATTCACCCCTCCACTTT.

The chain joins TRBV24-1 to TRBJ2-2, with no clear D. V was clipped by 0 bases and J by 0 bases, with 10 bases between them. Germline V gene sequence: CDR1 KGHDR, CDR2 SFDVKD. The CDR3 loop spans 17 amino acids. CDR3: CATSDLIIKPNTGELFF. DNA of the CDR3: TGTGCCACCAGTGATTTGATCATCAAACCGAACACCGGGGAGCTGTTTTTT.

The chain joins TRBV30 to TRBJ2-5; D is perhaps TRBD2 (5 bases). V shed 1 base and J shed 5 bases, with 5 bases lying between them. The CDR3 consists of 11 residues. The germline CDR1 and CDR2 sequences are GTSNPN and SVGIG (reference sequence). For the CDR3, the DNA is TGTGCCTGGAGTGCGGGGGAGACCCAGTACTTC. It encodes CAWSAGETQYF.

This sequence joins TRBV3-1 and TRBJ2-2; tentative D call: TRBD2 (5 bases). The ends were cut back, 1 base at V and 8 bases at J, with 8 bases in the middle. CDR3 size: 13 residues. Germline V gives CDR1 LGHDT, CDR2 YNNKEL (reference sequence). The CDR3 DNA reads TGTGCCAGCAGCCAAGCTAGCTTAGGGGAGCTGTTTTTT. As protein: CASSQASLGELFF.

V gene TRBV30 combines with J gene TRBJ2-7, with D possibly called TRBD1 or TRBD2 (5 bases each). Trimming took off 4 bases at V and 3 bases at J, with 16 bases between the two ends. The CDR3 contains 14 residues. Germline V lookup: CDR1 GTSNPN, CDR2 SVGIG (reference sequence). This CDR3 reads CAWTPGPNLYEQYF. As DNA, the CDR3 is TGTGCCTGGACTCCGGGACCGAACCTCTACGAGCAGTACTTC.

V gene TRBV20-1 combines with J gene TRBJ1-2, with D possibly being TRBD1 (5 bases). This CDR3 contains 13 residues. V lost 5 bases, J lost 2 bases, and 12 bases lay in between. CDR1 is DFQATT, CDR2 SNEGSKA, per germline (reference sequence). CDR3 coding DNA: TGCAGTGCTCAACGACAGACCAACTATGGCTACACCTTC. As protein: CSAQRQTNYGYTF.

This sequence joins TRBV12-3 or TRBV12-4 and TRBJ1-1; D remains ambiguous. Trimming took off 0 bases at V and 6 bases at J, with 11 bases between the two ends. This CDR3 contains 14 residues. DNA for the CDR3: TGTGCCAGCAGTTTAGCTCGTACAACCTCTGAAGCTTTCTTT. Residues: CASSLARTTSEAFF.

The chain recombines TRBV29-1 with TRBJ1-1, with 11 bases identical to TRBD1. This CDR3 is built from 15 residues. CDR1 and CDR2 from the germline V gene are SQVTM and ANQGSEA. Losses at the gene ends were 7 bases for V and 0 bases for J; bases not matched to a gene: 7. The CDR3 nucleotides are TGCAGCGCGAAGGGGACAGGGGGGATGAACACTGAAGCTTTCTTT. It is translated as CSAKGTGGMNTEAFF. Full variable domain (remainder filled in from reference TRBV29-1 and TRBJ1-1): SAVISQKPSRDICQRGTSLTIQCQVDSQVTMMFWYRQQPGQSLTLIATANQGSEATYESGFVIDKFPISRPNLTFSTLTVSNMSPEDSSIYLCSAKGTGGMNTEAFFGQGTRLTVV.

V gene TRBV30 combines with J gene TRBJ1-5, with TRBD1 as a possible D gene (6 bases). The V gene's germline CDR1 is GTSNPN and CDR2 SVGIG (reference sequence). V lost 7 bases and J 3 bases, leaving 16 bases between the germline ends. The CDR3 is 14 residues long. CDR3 in amino acids: CAFNRDTVNQPQHF. CDR3 in DNA: TGTGCCTTCAACCGGGACACGGTCAATCAGCCCCAGCATTTT.